The T cell receptor beta chain described here comes from a study of shared clonotypes between healthy human individuals. Across the whole study: CD4 naive and memory got three plates each, CD8 naive two, CD8 memory one.

This CDR3 has 14 amino acids. Trimming shortened V by 5 bases and J by 2 bases, and 13 bases separated the two germline ends. Looked up from germline, CDR1 is SEHNR and CDR2 is FQNEAQ (reference sequence). As to this clone: Its specificity is not known.

Naive CD8 cells comprised CD45RO-negative, CCR7-positively selected cells, excluding terminally differentiated effector memory CD45RA+ cells. General observations from the study: Generation probabilities of non-shared clonotypes were lower (relative to those shared by all four donors).

TCRdb's copy holds only in-frame clones and misses some; the assay was immunoSEQ multiplex PCR. The table records approximately 2,200,000 clones, 85% to 95% of them present only once. The chain combines TRBV7-9 with TRBJ2-7; D might be TRBD1 or TRBD2, each matching 5 bases. Sequencing input: naive CD8+ T cells from PBMCs. This clonotype was obtained from a man between 18 and 29 years old in good health. Some clones in this sample may be carry-over from other donors' samples. CDR3 residues: CASSAYGTAYEQYF. CDR3 nucleotide sequence: TGTGCCAGCAGCGCGTACGGGACCGCCTACGAGCAGTACTTC. The whole variable domain, filled in from reference TRBV7-9 and TRBJ2-7, reads DTGVSQNPRHKITKRGQNVTFRCDPISEHNRLYWYRQTLGQGPEFLTYFQNEAQLEKSRLLSDRFSAERPKGSFSTLEIQRTEQGDSAMYLCASSAYGTAYEQYFGPGTRLTVT.